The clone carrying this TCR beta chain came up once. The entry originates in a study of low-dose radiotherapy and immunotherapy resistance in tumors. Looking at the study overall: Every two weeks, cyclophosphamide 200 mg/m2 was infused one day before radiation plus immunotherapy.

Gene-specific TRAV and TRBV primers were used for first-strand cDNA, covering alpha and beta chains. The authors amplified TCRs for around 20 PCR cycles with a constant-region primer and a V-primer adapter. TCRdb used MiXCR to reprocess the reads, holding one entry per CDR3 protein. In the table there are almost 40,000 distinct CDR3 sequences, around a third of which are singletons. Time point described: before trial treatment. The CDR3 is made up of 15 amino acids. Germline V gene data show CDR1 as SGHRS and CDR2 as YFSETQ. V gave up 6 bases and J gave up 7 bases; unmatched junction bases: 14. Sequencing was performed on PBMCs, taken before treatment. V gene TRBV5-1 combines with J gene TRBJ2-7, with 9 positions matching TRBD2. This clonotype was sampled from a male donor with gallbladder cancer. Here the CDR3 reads CASTFSGSSYNEQYF. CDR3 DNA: TGCGCCAGCACCTTTAGCGGGAGCTCCTACAATGAGCAGTACTTC.